What follows are 19 T cell receptor beta chains derived from one specimen sequenced in a study of vaccination and CD4 T cells after COVID-19. As to treatment: approximately nine-day PBMC culture with coronavirus spike peptide pools or control peptides (ViraFEST assay). For these TCRs, the target antigens are not known. The Oncomine TCR Beta short-read assay was applied to DNA of cultured CD4+ T cells. TCRdb re-called the PCR reads with MiXCR, one entry per CDR3 protein. The sample includes around 3,100 distinct CDR3 sequences, 77% of them seen just once. What was sequenced was CD4+ T cells from blood, cultured in vitro. These receptors were collected from a human donor who had recovered from COVID-19.

Turning to this clonotype: The CDR3 does not close with the conserved phenylalanine or tryptophan, likely indicating a read error. The chain uses TRBV18 and TRBJ2-6; 10 nucleotides align to TRBD2. Germline V gives CDR1 KGHSH, CDR2 LQKENI. This CDR3 comprises 20 residues. With V trimmed by 2 bases and J by 0 bases, 10 bases remained unmatched. CDR3 coding DNA: TGTGCCAGCTCACCATCTTCCCTAGCGGGGGCCCTCTCTGGGGCCAACGTCCTGACTTAC. Protein product: CASSPSSLAGALSGANVLTY.

In its sample, this clonotype was seen once. The chain couples TRBV21-1 to TRBJ2-1; the DNA was not used to check the table's D call, TRBD1. TRBV21-1 is tagged as a pseudogene. This CDR3 has 17 residues. The CDR3 sequence: CASSKRDRGNGGNEQFF. The CDR3 DNA reads as TGTGCCAGCAGCAAAAGGGACAGGGGGAATGGGGGCAATGAGCAGTTCTTC.

The chain employs TRBV20-1 and TRBJ1-1; 11 bases line up with TRBD1. The CDR3 has 16 amino acids. Trimming cost V 1 base and J 4 bases; bases outside gene matches: 8. Per the germline V gene, CDR1 is DFQATT and CDR2 is SNEGSKA (reference sequence). CDR3 region: CSARAPGQGVGTEAFF. Written as DNA, the CDR3 is TGCAGTGCTAGAGCCCCGGGACAGGGGGTTGGCACTGAAGCTTTCTTT.

This clonotype was found a few times. The chain joins TRBV20-1 to TRBJ1-2; 7 bases map to TRBD1. The germline V gene encodes CDR1 DFQATT and CDR2 SNEGSKA (reference sequence). The CDR3 is made up of 14 amino acids. The V and J ends lost 5 bases and 7 bases, in that order; junction bases with no gene match: 13. The CDR3 nucleotides are TGCAGTGCTTATCCTGAACACAGGGGCGGTGGCTACACCTTC. This gives the protein CSAYPEHRGGGYTF.

This clonotype was seen only once. The chain joins TRBV7-3 to TRBJ1-1; 9 bases are shared with TRBD1. V was pared by 5 bases and J by 2 bases, with 3 bases of the junction left unmatched. From germline, CDR1 is SGHTA and CDR2 FQGTGA. This CDR3 spans 14 amino acids. The CDR3 protein is CASSEGQGNTEAFF. In DNA, the CDR3 is TGTGCCAGCAGCGAGGGACAGGGTAACACTGAAGCTTTCTTT.

The rearrangement uses TRBV7-2 and TRBJ2-3, with D tentatively TRBD1 or TRBD2 (5 bases each). The CDR3 loop spans 17 amino acids. Per the germline V gene, CDR1 is SGHTA and CDR2 is FQGNSA. The V and J ends lost 5 bases and 4 bases respectively, with 22 bases between them. The CDR3 here is CASSPFPRGRQSDTQYF. For the CDR3, the DNA is TGTGCCAGCAGCCCATTCCCGAGGGGCAGACAATCAGATACGCAGTATTTT.

The V gene is TRBV5-1, the J gene TRBJ2-7; D is perhaps TRBD1 or TRBD2 (6 bases each). This CDR3 comprises 15 residues. The V end was cut by 3 bases, the J end by 4 bases, with 17 bases between. Per the germline V gene, CDR1 is SGHRS and CDR2 is YFSETQ. CDR3 DNA: TGCGCCAGCAGCTCGAAACCGGGGGCACCTTACGAGCAGTACTTC. Its translation: CASSSKPGAPYEQYF.

Relative to its sample, this clonotype is large. The chain recombines TRBV20-1 with TRBJ1-1; TRBD1 is a possible D gene (5 bases). The CDR3 totals 13 residues. Trimming left V 6 bases short and J 5 bases short, with 16 bases between. The germline gives CDR1 DFQATT, CDR2 SNEGSKA (reference sequence). CDR3 coding DNA: TGCAGTGCCACCCGGGGGGGGAGGACTGAAGCTTTCTTT. Protein sequence: CSATRGGRTEAFF.

This clonotype is medium-sized. The chain links TRBV10-3 to TRBJ2-7; D possibly corresponds to TRBD2 (6 bases). Per germline, CDR1 ENHRY and CDR2 SYGVKD. V lost 7 bases to trimming and J lost 3 bases, with 13 bases between them. CDR3 size: 13 residues. CDR3 in amino acids: CAITDGGSYEQYF. The CDR3 DNA sequence: TGTGCCATCACCGACGGGGGAAGCTACGAGCAGTACTTC.

V usage is TRBV7-8 and J usage is TRBJ1-2; 11 bases are shared with TRBD1. Looked up from germline, CDR1 is SGHVS and CDR2 is FQNEAQ. The CDR3 has 14 residues. J lost 14 bases, V lost 6 bases, and 14 bases had no gene match. The CDR3 here is CASRRVGQGERETF. The CDR3 coding sequence is TGTGCCAGCAGACGGGTGGGACAGGGGGAGCGAGAAACCTTC.

The chain combines TRBV6-1 with TRBJ2-2, with D possibly being TRBD1 or TRBD2 (6 bases each). Per germline, CDR1 MNHNS and CDR2 SASEGT. Deletions cut 6 bases from V and 5 bases from J, with 22 bases between. This CDR3 contains 17 residues. As DNA, the CDR3 is TGTGCCAGCAGGACCTTGCATAGACTAGGGGGTACCGGGGAGCTGTTTTTT. It specifies CASRTLHRLGGTGELFF.

V gene TRBV20-1 combines with J gene TRBJ1-5; D is undetermined. V lost 0 bases to trimming and J lost 0 bases, with 9 bases between them. Per the germline V gene, CDR1 is DFQATT and CDR2 is SNEGSKA (reference sequence). This CDR3 has 15 residues. Here the CDR3 reads CSAREQGNSNQPQHF. CDR3 nucleotide sequence: TGCAGTGCTAGAGAACAAGGGAATAGCAATCAGCCCCAGCATTTT.

The chain combines TRBV4-1 with TRBJ2-2; 7 bases are a match to TRBD2. Germline V CDR1 and CDR2: MGHRA, YSYEKL. CDR3 length: 17 residues. V shed 0 bases, J shed 5 bases, and the junction held 9 bases outside the gene matches. CDR3 DNA sequence: TGCGCCAGCAGCCAAGATCCCGGACTAGTTTGGACCGGGGAGCTGTTTTTT. It is translated as CASSQDPGLVWTGELFF.

This chain links TRBV20-1 with TRBJ1-2, with a weak D call TRBD1 (6 bases). V lost 3 bases, J lost 6 bases, and 20 bases lay in between. Germline V gene sequence: CDR1 DFQATT, CDR2 SNEGSKA (reference sequence). CDR3 length: 15 residues. The CDR3 loop reads CSARDGGHTGHGYTF. The DNA of the CDR3 is TGCAGTGCTAGGGATGGGGGACACACGGGCCATGGCTACACCTTC.

V usage is TRBV20-1 and J usage is TRBJ2-5; no firm D call. This CDR3 has 14 amino acids. Trimming left V 1 base short and J 4 bases short, with 13 bases between. Germline V gives CDR1 DFQATT, CDR2 SNEGSKA (reference sequence). The CDR3, as DNA: TGCAGTGCTAGAGGCGGCGACCCGGTAGAGACCCAGTACTTC. It codes for CSARGGDPVETQYF.

The chain couples TRBV7-3 to TRBJ1-3; D is ambiguous. This CDR3 spans 15 amino acids. Trimming removed 4 bases from V and 1 base from J, with 11 bases in between. The germline gives CDR1 SGHTA, CDR2 FQGTGA. The CDR3 coding sequence is TGTGCCAGCAGCTCCTCGGGAGGGTCTGGAAACACCATATATTTT. Its translation: CASSSSGGSGNTIYF.

The chain joins TRBV5-4 to TRBJ2-3, with D possibly TRBD2 on 5 matching bases. V lost 3 bases and J 0 bases, leaving 11 bases between the germline ends. In germline, CDR1 is SGHNT, CDR2 YYREEE (reference sequence). The CDR3 runs to 15 residues. The CDR3 is CASSWLSGSTDTQYF. CDR3 DNA: TGTGCCAGCAGCTGGTTGTCGGGGAGCACAGATACGCAGTATTTT.

The sample holds a few counts of this clonotype. This chain links TRBV20-1 with TRBJ2-7; perhaps TRBD1 as D (5 bases). Germline V gene data show CDR1 as DFQATT and CDR2 as SNEGSKA (reference sequence). This CDR3 is 14 amino acids long. Deletions cut 6 bases from V and 9 bases from J, with 24 bases between. This CDR3 reads CSALPVQGDIWQYF. The CDR3 DNA follows: TGCAGTGCCCTACCCGTGCAGGGCGATATATGGCAGTACTTC.

This clonotype was seen only a few times. This chain joins TRBV7-8 and TRBJ1-6; 12 nucleotides align to TRBD1. The V gene's germline CDR1 is SGHVS and CDR2 FQNEAQ. CDR3 length equals 18 residues. Trimming at V came to 5 bases and at J to 0 bases, leaving 5 bases not matched to a gene. This CDR3 reads CASSGDRGPSSYNSPLHF. As DNA, the CDR3 is TGTGCCAGCAGCGGGGACAGGGGGCCGAGCTCCTATAATTCACCCCTCCACTTT.